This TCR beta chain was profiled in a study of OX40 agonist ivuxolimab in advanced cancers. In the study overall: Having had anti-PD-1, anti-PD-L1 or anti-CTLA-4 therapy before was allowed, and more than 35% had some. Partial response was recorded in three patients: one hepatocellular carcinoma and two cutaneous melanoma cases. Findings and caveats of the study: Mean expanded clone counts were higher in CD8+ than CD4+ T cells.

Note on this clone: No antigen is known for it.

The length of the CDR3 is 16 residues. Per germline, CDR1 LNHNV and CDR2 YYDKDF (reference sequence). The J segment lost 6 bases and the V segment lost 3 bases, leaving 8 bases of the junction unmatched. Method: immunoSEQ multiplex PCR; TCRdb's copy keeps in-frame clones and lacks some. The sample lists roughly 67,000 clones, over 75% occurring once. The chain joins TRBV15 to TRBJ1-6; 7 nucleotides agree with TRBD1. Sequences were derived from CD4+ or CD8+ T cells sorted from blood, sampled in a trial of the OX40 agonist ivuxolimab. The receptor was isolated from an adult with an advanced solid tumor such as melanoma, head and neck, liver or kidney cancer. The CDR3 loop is CATSRAGQAVNSPLHF. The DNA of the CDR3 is TGTGCCACCAGCAGGGCCGGACAGGCGGTTAATTCACCCCTCCACTTT.